This T cell receptor (beta chain) was sequenced in a study of OX40 agonist ivuxolimab in advanced cancers. Study-level background: Three patients got partial responses; one had hepatocellular carcinoma and two had cutaneous melanoma.

This clone was recorded only once. Its antigen is still unknown. The ends were cut back, 2 bases at V and 2 bases at J, with 0 bases in the middle. Germline V gene lookup returns CDR1 KGHSH and CDR2 LQKENI. The CDR3 is 12 amino acids. Patients with a history of autoimmune disease or on systemic immunosuppression were excluded. Whole-study findings and limits: CD8+ T cells averaged more expanded clones than CD4+.

Clones were read by immunoSEQ multiplex PCR, and TCRdb kept only the in-frame ones, dropping some. This sample has 84,000 or so clones, with more than 80% found just once. This chain uses TRBV18 with TRBJ2-2; no reliable D call. The sequence came from an adult with an advanced solid tumor such as melanoma, head and neck, liver or kidney cancer. This sample comprised CD4+ or CD8+ T cells sorted from blood, obtained in a trial of the OX40 agonist ivuxolimab. DNA of the CDR3: TGTGCCAGCTCACCAAACACCGGGGAGCTGTTTTTT. This codes for CASSPNTGELFF.